This TCR beta chain was captured in a study of T cell repertoires in cytomegalovirus infection. Study-wide findings and caveats: CMV carriers having the relevant HLA were flagged by cumulative public TCR beta family frequency.

The length of the CDR3 is 15 residues. Details on this clonotype: Its specificity is unknown. One end of the junction does not line up with germline, which may come from a read error.

MiXCR, run by TCRdb on the reads, gives a single entry per CDR3 protein. The table includes 700,000 to 850,000 distinct CDR3 sequences, roughly 33% detected once. The source was cultured CD8+ T cells from PBMCs, collected from culture after CMV antigen stimulation. This sequence joins TRBV12-3 or TRBV12-4 and TRBJ2-6; D possibly corresponds to TRBD2 (6 bases). The receptor's source is a human donor in good health (CMV status not recorded). Some clones in this sample may be carry-over from other donors' samples. CDR3: CASSFLGTGANILTF. The CDR3 DNA is TGTGCCAGCAGTTTTTTGGGGACTGGGGCCAACATCCTGACTTTC.